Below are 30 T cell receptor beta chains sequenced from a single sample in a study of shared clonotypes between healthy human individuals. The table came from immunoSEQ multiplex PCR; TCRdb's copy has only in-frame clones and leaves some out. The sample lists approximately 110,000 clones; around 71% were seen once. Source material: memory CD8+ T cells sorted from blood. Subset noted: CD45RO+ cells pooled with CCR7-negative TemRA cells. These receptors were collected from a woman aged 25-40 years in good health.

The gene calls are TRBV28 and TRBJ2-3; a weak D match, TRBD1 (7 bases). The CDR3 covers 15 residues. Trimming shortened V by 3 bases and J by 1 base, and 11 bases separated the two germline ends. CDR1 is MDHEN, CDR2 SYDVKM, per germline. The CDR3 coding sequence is TGTGCCAGCAGTTTCCAGGGGGAGGGCACAGATACGCAGTATTTT. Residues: CASSFQGEGTDTQYF. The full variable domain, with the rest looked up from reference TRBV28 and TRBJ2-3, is DVKVTQSSRYLVKRTGEKVFLECVQDMDHENMFWYRQDPGLGLRLIYFSYDVKMKEKGDIPEGYSVSREKKERFSLILESASTNQTSMYLCASSFQGEGTDTQYFGPGTRLTVL.

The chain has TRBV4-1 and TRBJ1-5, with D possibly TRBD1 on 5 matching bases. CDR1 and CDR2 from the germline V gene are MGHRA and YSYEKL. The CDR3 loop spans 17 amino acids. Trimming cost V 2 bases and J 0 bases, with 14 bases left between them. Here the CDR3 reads CASSQRFRVYSNQPQHF. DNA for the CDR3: TGCGCCAGCAGCCAAAGATTCAGGGTCTATAGCAATCAGCCCCAGCATTTT.

CDR3 loop: CASSVRLAGGGGELFF. The DNA of the CDR3 is TGTGCCAGCAGTGTAAGGCTAGCGGGAGGTGGCGGGGAGCTGTTTTTT. The rearrangement joins TRBV2 to TRBJ2-2; TRBD2 matches at 11 bases. Germline trimming cut 4 bases from V and 7 bases from J; bases unmatched to any gene: 8. The germline gives CDR1 SNHLY, CDR2 FYNNEI. The CDR3 extends over 16 amino acids.

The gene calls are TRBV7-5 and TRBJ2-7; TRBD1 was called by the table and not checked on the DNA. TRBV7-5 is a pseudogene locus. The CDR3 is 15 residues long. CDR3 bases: TGTGTCAGAACCGTACTAAGGGGGCCAACCTACGAGCAGTACTTC. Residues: CVRTVLRGPTYEQYF.

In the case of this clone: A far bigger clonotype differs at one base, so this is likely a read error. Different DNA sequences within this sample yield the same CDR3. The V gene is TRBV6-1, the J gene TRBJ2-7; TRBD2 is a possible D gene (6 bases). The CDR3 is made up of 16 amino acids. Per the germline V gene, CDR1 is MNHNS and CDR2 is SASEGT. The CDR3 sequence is CAISAGLKTSSYEQYF. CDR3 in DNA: TGTGCCATCAGTGCGGGGCTCAAAACCAGCTCCTACGAGCAGTACTTC.

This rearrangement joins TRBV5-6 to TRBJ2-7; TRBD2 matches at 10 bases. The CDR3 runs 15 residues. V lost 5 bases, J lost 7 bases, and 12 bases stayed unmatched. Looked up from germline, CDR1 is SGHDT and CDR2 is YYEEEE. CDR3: CASSRRTSGALEQYF. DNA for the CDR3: TGTGCCAGCAGTCGACGGACTAGCGGAGCCCTTGAGCAGTACTTC.

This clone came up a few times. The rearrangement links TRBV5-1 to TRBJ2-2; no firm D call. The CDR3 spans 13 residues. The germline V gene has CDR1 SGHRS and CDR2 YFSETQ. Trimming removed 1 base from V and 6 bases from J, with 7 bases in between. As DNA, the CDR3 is TGCGCCAGCAGCTTGTCTCTAGCCGGGGAGCTGTTTTTT. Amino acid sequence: CASSLSLAGELFF.

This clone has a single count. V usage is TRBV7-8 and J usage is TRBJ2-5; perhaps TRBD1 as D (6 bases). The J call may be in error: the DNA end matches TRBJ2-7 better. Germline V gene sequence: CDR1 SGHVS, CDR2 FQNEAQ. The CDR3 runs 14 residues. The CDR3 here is CASGGLDSSYEQYF. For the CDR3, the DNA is TGTGCCAGCGGAGGCTTGGACAGCTCCTACGAGCAGTACTTC.

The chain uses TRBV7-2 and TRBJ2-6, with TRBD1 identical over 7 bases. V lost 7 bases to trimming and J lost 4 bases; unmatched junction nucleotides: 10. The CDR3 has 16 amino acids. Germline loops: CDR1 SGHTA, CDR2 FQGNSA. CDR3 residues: CASKLFRGLGANVLTF. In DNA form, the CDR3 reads TGTGCCAGCAAATTATTTAGGGGGCTCGGGGCCAACGTCCTGACTTTC.

The DNA for the CDR3 is TGTGCCAGCAGCCAAACTAGCTGGTACAATGAGCAGTTCTTC. Its protein product is CASSQTSWYNEQFF. This chain joins TRBV4-2 and TRBJ2-1; D might be TRBD2 (6 bases). Germline lookup yields CDR1 LGHNA and CDR2 YNFKEQ. V was pared by 2 bases and J by 4 bases, with 9 bases between. This CDR3 is built from 14 residues.

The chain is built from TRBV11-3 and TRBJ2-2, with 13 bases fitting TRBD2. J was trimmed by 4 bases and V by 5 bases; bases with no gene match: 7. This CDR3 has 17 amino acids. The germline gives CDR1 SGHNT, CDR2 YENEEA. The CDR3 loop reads CASSAPTSGRSTGELFF. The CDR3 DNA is TGTGCCAGCAGCGCGCCGACTAGCGGGAGGAGCACCGGGGAGCTGTTTTTT.

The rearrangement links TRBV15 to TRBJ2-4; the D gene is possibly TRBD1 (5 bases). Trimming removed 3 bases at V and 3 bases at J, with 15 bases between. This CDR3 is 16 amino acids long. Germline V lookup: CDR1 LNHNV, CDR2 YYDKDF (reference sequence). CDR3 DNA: TGTGCCACCAGCAGTACACCAGGGTTTGGCAAAAACATTCAGTACTTC. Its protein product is CATSSTPGFGKNIQYF.

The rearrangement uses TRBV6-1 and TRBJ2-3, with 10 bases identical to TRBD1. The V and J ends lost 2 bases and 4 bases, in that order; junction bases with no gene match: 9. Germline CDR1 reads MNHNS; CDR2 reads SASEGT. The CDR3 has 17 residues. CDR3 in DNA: TGTGCCAGCAGTGAAAGGACGGGACAGGGGTTTTCAGATACGCAGTATTTT. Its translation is CASSERTGQGFSDTQYF.

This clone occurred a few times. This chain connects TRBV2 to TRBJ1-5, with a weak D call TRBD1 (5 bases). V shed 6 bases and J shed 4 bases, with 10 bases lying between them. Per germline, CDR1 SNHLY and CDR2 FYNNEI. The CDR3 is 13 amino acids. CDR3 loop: CASSADTNQPQHF. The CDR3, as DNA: TGTGCCAGCAGCGCGGACACAAATCAGCCCCAGCATTTT.

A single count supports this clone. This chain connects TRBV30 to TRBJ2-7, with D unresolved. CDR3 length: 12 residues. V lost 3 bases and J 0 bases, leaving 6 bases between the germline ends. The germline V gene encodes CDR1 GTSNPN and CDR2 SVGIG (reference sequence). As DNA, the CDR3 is TGTGCCTGGAGCTTTGTCTCCTACGAGCAGTACTTC. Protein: CAWSFVSYEQYF.

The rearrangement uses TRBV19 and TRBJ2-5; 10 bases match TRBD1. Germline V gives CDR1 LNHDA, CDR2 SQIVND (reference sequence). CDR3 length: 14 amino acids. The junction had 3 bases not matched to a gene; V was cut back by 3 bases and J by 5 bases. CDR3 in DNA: TGTGCCAGTAGTATGGGACAGGGGATCGAGACCCAGTACTTC. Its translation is CASSMGQGIETQYF.

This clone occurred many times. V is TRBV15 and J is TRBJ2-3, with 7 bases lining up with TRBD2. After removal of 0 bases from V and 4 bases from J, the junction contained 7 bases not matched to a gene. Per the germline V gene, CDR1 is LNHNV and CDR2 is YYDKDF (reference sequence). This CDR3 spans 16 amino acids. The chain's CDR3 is CATSRDRASGADTQYF. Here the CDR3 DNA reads TGTGCCACCAGCAGAGATCGGGCTAGCGGAGCAGATACGCAGTATTTT.

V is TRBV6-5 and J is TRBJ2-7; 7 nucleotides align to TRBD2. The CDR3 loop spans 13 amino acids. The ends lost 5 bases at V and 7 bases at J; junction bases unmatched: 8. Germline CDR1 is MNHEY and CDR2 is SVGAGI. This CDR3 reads CASSGMGRGEQYF. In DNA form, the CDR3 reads TGTGCCAGCAGTGGGATGGGGCGGGGGGAGCAGTACTTC.

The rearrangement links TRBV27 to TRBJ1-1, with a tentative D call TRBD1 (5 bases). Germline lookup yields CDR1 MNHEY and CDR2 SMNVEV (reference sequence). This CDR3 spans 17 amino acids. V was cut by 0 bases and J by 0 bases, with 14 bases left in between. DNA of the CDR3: TGTGCCAGCAGTTTATCGAGCCCGGGGGTCTTGAACACTGAAGCTTTCTTT. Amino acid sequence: CASSLSSPGVLNTEAFF.

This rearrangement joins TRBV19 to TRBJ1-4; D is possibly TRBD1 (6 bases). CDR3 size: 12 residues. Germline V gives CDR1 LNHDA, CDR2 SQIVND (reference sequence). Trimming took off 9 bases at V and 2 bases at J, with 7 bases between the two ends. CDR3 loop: CARGATNEKLFF. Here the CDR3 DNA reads TGTGCCAGGGGGGCGACTAATGAAAAACTGTTTTTT.

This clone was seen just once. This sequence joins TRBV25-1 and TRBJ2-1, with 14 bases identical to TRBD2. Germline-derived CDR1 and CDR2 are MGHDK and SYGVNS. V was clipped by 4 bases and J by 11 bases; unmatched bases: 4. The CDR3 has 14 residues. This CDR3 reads CASSGGTSGSQQFF. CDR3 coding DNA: TGTGCCAGCAGTGGCGGGACTAGCGGGAGTCAGCAGTTCTTC.

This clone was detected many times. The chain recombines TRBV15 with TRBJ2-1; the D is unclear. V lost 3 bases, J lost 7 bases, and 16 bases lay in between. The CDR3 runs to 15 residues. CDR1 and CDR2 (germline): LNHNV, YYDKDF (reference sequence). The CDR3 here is CATSREPKGGNEQFF. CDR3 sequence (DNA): TGTGCCACCAGCAGGGAACCTAAAGGTGGGAATGAGCAGTTCTTC.

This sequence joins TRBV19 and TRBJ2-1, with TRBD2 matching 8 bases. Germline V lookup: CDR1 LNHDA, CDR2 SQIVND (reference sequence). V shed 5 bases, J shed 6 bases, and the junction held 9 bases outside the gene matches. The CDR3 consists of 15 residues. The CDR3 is CASSGRAGVVNEQFF. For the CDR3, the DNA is TGTGCCAGTAGTGGGAGAGCGGGAGTAGTCAATGAGCAGTTCTTC.

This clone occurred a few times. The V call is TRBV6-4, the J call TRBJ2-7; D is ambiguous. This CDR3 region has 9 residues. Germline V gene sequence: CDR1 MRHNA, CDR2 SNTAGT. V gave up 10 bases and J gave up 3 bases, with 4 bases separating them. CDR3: CAIHYEQYF. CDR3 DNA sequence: TGTGCCATTCACTACGAGCAGTACTTC.

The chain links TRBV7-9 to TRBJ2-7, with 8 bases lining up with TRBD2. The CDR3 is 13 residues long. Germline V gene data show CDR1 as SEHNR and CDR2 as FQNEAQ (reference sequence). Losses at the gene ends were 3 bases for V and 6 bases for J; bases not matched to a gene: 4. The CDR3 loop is CASSLGLVSEQYF. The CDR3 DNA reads TGTGCCAGCAGCTTGGGACTAGTTTCCGAGCAGTACTTC.

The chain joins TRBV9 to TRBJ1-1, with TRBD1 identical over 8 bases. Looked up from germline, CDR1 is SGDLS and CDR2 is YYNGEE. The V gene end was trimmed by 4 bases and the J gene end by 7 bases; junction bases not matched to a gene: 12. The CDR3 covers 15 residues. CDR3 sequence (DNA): TGTGCCAGCAGCCCCTCAGGGGGCGCCGACAATGAAGCTTTCTTT. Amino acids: CASSPSGGADNEAFF.

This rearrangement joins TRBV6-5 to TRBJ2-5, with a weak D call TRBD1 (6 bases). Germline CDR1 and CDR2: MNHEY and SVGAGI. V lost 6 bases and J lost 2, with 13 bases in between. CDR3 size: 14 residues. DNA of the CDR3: TGTGCCAGCAGGCCTATGGACAGACAAGAGACCCAGTACTTC. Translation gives CASRPMDRQETQYF.

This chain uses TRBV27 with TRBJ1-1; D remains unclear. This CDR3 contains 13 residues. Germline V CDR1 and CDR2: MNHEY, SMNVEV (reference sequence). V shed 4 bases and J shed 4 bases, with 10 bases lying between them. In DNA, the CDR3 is TGTGCCAGCAGTTCCGGGATGGTCACTGAAGCTTTCTTT. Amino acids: CASSSGMVTEAFF.

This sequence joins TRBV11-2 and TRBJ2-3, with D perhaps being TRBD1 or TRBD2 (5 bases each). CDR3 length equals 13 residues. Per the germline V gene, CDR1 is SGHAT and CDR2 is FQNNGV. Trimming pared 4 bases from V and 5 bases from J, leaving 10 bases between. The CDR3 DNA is TGTGCCAGCAGCTGGGTTGGGGGAGATACGCAGTATTTT. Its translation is CASSWVGGDTQYF.

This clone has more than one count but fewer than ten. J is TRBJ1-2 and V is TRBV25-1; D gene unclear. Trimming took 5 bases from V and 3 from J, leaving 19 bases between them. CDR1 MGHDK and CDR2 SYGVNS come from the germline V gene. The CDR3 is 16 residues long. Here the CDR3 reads CASSPVRSEIDYGYTF. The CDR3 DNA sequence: TGTGCCAGCAGTCCTGTTAGGTCGGAGATTGACTATGGCTACACCTTC.